This T cell receptor (beta chain) was profiled in a study of CD8+ T cells in alopecia areata. Study in general: Female C3H/HeJ recipients aged about 7-10 weeks got skin from C3H/HeJ graft donors aged roughly 6-13 months that had spontaneous alopecia. Study outcomes and limitations: Mice showed clearer TCR sharing than patients did, a gap that was possibly HLA-related. Greater clonality was observed in lesional scalp samples, especially alopecia totalis/universalis, versus normal scalp. Resident alphabeta T cells of normal skin are also sequenced in scalp samples.

Trimming took off 4 bases at V and 1 base at J, with 11 bases between the two ends. Germline V gene data show CDR1 as FNHDT and CDR2 as SITEND (reference sequence). The CDR3 has 14 amino acids. On the basis of CD4, CD8alpha, NKG2D, NKG2ACE and other markers, pooled cutaneous lymph node cells were sorted. Following extraction, RNA underwent reverse transcription to cDNA, which served as the sequencing template. Some clones are missing from TCRdb's copy, which holds only in-frame ones; the method was immunoSEQ multiplex PCR. The repertoire shows under 350,000 clones, none seen only once; the top ten take roughly 1.2%. This clone has more than one count but fewer than ten. Antigen unknown. Genes and germline come from the mouse. The CDR3 is cut off 4 residues early in the read; its end comes from the germline J gene.

Sequenced sample: CD4+ T cells sorted from a lymph node. This sequence joins TRBV19 and TRBJ1-2; D is perhaps TRBD1 (6 bases). The receptor was isolated from a C3H/HeJ mouse with alopecia areata. Strain MHC haplotype: H2-k. CDR3 bases read: TGTGCCAGCAGTCCGGGACACCTAAACTCC. Protein product: CASSPGHLNS. The full CDR3 sequence reads CASSPGHLNSDYTF.